Below, 30 T cell receptor beta chains from the same sample are listed, as sequenced in a study of T cells after yellow fever vaccination. TCRdb analysed the 5' RACE reads with MiXCR anew, one entry per CDR3 protein. Among under 100,000 distinct CDR3 sequences listed, around 5.8% were seen once. The sequencing here drew on CD8+ T cells sorted from PBMCs, taken 10 days after the yellow fever booster vaccination. The receptor set was obtained from a man aged 18 to 29 who received the YFV17D yellow fever vaccine.

This chain connects TRBV7-9 to TRBJ2-3; D gene uncertain. This CDR3 region has 15 residues. Germline V CDR1 and CDR2: SEHNR, FQNEAQ (reference sequence). V lost 1 base, J lost 3 bases, and 11 bases lay in between. CDR3 DNA: TGTGCCAGCAGCTTAGTTAGTATCCATACAGATACGCAGTATTTT. Its protein is CASSLVSIHTDTQYF.

The chain couples TRBV11-2 to TRBJ1-2; the D is unclear. Trimming left V 5 bases short and J 8 bases short, with 18 bases between. This CDR3 has 14 amino acids. Germline CDR1 is SGHAT and CDR2 is FQNNGV. The CDR3 DNA is TGTGCCAGCAGCCATGGAGCTTCCCGAGAGGGCTACACCTTC. This translates into CASSHGASREGYTF.

The chain recombines TRBV6-2 or TRBV6-3 with TRBJ2-1; TRBD2 agrees at 11 bases. CDR3 length: 16 residues. Unmatched junction bases numbered 11, after V lost 6 bases and J lost 7 bases. Germline V gives CDR1 MNHEY, CDR2 SVGEGT. CDR3 DNA: TGTGCCAGCAGCCCCCATAGCGGGGGGGCGGGGAATGAGCAGTTCTTC. Encoded protein: CASSPHSGGAGNEQFF.

This clonotype was detected only a few times. The CDR3 region has the DNA TGTGCCAGCAGCCCTCAAGGAGGGGGGAATGAATACGAGCAGTACTTC. This sequence encodes CASSPQGGGNEYEQYF. V and J are TRBV4-2 and TRBJ2-7; tentatively, D is TRBD1 or TRBD2 (6 bases each). Looked up from germline, CDR1 is LGHNA and CDR2 is YNFKEQ. The CDR3 consists of 16 residues. Trimming removed 4 bases from V and 4 bases from J, with 20 bases in between.

This clonotype has a handful of counts. The chain has TRBV6-1 and TRBJ2-5, with a weak D call TRBD1 (5 bases). The germline V gene has CDR1 MNHNS and CDR2 SASEGT. The V end was cut by 2 bases, the J end by 5 bases, with 15 bases between. The CDR3 runs to 15 residues. The CDR3 loop reads CASSETQVVRETQYF. CDR3 DNA sequence: TGTGCCAGCAGTGAAACACAGGTGGTAAGGGAGACCCAGTACTTC.

In this sample, this clonotype turned up many times. The rearrangement uses TRBV11-1 and TRBJ2-3, with D hard to call. Germline CDR1 SGHAT, CDR2 FQDESV (reference sequence). The ends were cut back, 3 bases at V and 0 bases at J, with 13 bases in the middle. This CDR3 region has 16 residues. The CDR3 loop is CASSFPPSTSTDTQYF. The CDR3 coding sequence is TGTGCCAGCAGCTTCCCACCCTCCACTAGCACAGATACGCAGTATTTT.

This clonotype was detected only a few times. The rearrangement links TRBV5-1 to TRBJ2-3; 12 nucleotides line up with TRBD2. CDR3 length: 17 residues. Germline CDR1 reads SGHRS; CDR2 reads YFSETQ. With V trimmed by 2 bases and J by 2 bases, 6 bases remained unmatched. The CDR3 bases are TGCGCCAGCAGCTTCCTCGGACTAGCGGGACACACAGATACGCAGTATTTT. Its translation is CASSFLGLAGHTDTQYF.

This clonotype was seen a handful of times. The gene calls are TRBV30 and TRBJ1-1, with no clear D. Looked up from germline, CDR1 is GTSNPN and CDR2 is SVGIG (reference sequence). V was trimmed by 2 bases and J by 7 bases, leaving 8 bases between them. This CDR3 region has 11 residues. The CDR3 DNA reads as TGTGCCTGGAGTACACAGAGTGAAGCTTTCTTT. It codes for CAWSTQSEAFF.

The V and J genes are TRBV6-6 and TRBJ1-5; D uncertain. The CDR3 is 15 residues long. V lost 0 bases and J 4 bases, leaving 10 bases between the germline ends. Germline-derived CDR1 and CDR2 are MNHNY and SVGAGI (reference sequence). DNA for the CDR3: TGTGCCAGCAGTTACTCCTCGCTGATGAATCAGCCCCAGCATTTT. It translates to CASSYSSLMNQPQHF.

This clonotype has ten or more counts. This chain joins TRBV27 and TRBJ2-7, with a weak D call TRBD2 (6 bases). V dropped 1 base and J dropped 3 bases, with 10 bases sitting between them. The germline CDR1 and CDR2 sequences are MNHEY and SMNVEV (reference sequence). The CDR3 spans 14 residues. The CDR3 region is CASSLYGGGYEQYF. In DNA, the CDR3 is TGTGCCAGCAGTTTATACGGGGGAGGCTACGAGCAGTACTTC.

This clonotype was seen at least ten times. The chain employs TRBV7-6 and TRBJ2-7; D perhaps matches TRBD1 (6 bases). CDR1 and CDR2 (germline): SGHVS, FNYEAQ. This CDR3 is built from 15 residues. V was clipped by 1 base and J by 0 bases, with 10 bases between them. CDR3 DNA sequence: TGTGCCAGCAGCTTAGGTCAGGGGCCCTCCTACGAGCAGTACGTC. This gives the protein CASSLGQGPSYEQYV.

This clonotype was counted at least ten times. This CDR3 is CASSQSAGELFF. The CDR3 nucleotides are TGCGCCAGCAGCCAATCAGCCGGGGAGCTGTTTTTT. The V and J genes are TRBV4-3 and TRBJ2-2, with D hard to call. The CDR3 consists of 12 residues. Per the germline V gene, CDR1 is LGHNA and CDR2 is YSLEER. The V end lost 2 bases, the J end lost 6 bases, and 4 bases lay between the germline ends.

The CDR3, as DNA: TGTGCCAGCAGCTCAAGTGGTTCTACCTACGAGCAGTACTTC. Amino acids: CASSSSGSTYEQYF. This sequence joins TRBV5-6 and TRBJ2-7, with D hard to call. CDR3 size: 14 residues. The V end was cut by 3 bases, the J end by 2 bases, with 12 bases between. Looked up from germline, CDR1 is SGHDT and CDR2 is YYEEEE.

The rearrangement links TRBV27 to TRBJ1-5, with D maybe TRBD1 (5 bases). Trimming stripped 3 bases from V and 3 bases from J, with 9 bases between. Germline values: CDR1 MNHEY, CDR2 SMNVEV (reference sequence). CDR3 length: 14 residues. The CDR3 nucleotides read TGTGCCAGCAGTTTTGTAGGGGACAATCAGCCCCAGCATTTT. The encoded protein is CASSFVGDNQPQHF.

This rearrangement joins TRBV7-9 to TRBJ1-3; D is ambiguous. The CDR3 length is 14 residues. V lost 6 bases to trimming and J lost 7 bases, with 16 bases between them. The germline gives CDR1 SEHNR, CDR2 FQNEAQ (reference sequence). CDR3 region: CASSVRSGFNTIYF. The DNA of the CDR3 is TGTGCCAGCAGTGTACGCTCGGGTTTCAACACCATATATTTT.

The table lists this clonotype with many counts. The chain uses TRBV7-2 and TRBJ1-6; 9 nucleotides line up with TRBD1. CDR3 length: 14 residues. Per the germline V gene, CDR1 is SGHTA and CDR2 is FQGNSA. Trimming at V came to 5 bases and at J to 9 bases, leaving 5 bases not matched to a gene. In DNA, the CDR3 is TGTGCCAGCAGCCACGGGACAGGGAGTTCACCCCTCCACTTT. The encoded protein is CASSHGTGSSPLHF.

The CDR3 DNA reads TGTGCCAGCAGCCCTTCCTTAAGGCTCTATAATTCACCCCTCCACTTT. Translation: CASSPSLRLYNSPLHF. The V and J genes are TRBV11-2 and TRBJ1-6; D is unresolved. CDR3 size: 16 residues. CDR1 SGHAT and CDR2 FQNNGV come from the germline V gene. Trimming pared 5 bases from V and 3 bases from J, leaving 14 bases between.

The table lists this clonotype with a few counts. CDR3 DNA sequence: TGTGCCAGCAGTTTCTACGGGGAGCTGTTTTTT. Encoded protein: CASSFYGELFF. V gene TRBV27 combines with J gene TRBJ2-2; D gene unclear. This CDR3 has 11 residues. Trimming left V 3 bases short and J 7 bases short, with 3 bases between. Germline loops: CDR1 MNHEY, CDR2 SMNVEV (reference sequence).

This chain connects TRBV20-1 to TRBJ2-3; 10 bases are shared with TRBD2. From germline, CDR1 is DFQATT and CDR2 SNEGSKA (reference sequence). The CDR3 spans 15 residues. J was trimmed by 5 bases and V by 5 bases; bases with no gene match: 10. The CDR3 DNA reads as TGCAGTGCTGGCAAGCGGGGGGGCCGTAAAGATACGCAGTATTTT. This encodes CSAGKRGGRKDTQYF.

The sample holds many counts of this clonotype. The chain carries TRBV27 and TRBJ2-3; TRBD1 aligns across 9 bases. There are 14 residues in the CDR3. The V gene end was trimmed by 7 bases and the J gene end by 6 bases; junction bases not matched to a gene: 8. The germline gives CDR1 MNHEY, CDR2 SMNVEV (reference sequence). CDR3 DNA: TGTGCCAGCACCGGGACAGGGAATTGGGATACGCAGTATTTT. As protein: CASTGTGNWDTQYF.

This clonotype came up many times. The CDR3: CASKRTGAQETQYF. The CDR3 DNA sequence: TGTGCCAGCAAGCGGACAGGGGCCCAAGAGACCCAGTACTTC. V gene TRBV28 combines with J gene TRBJ2-5; 9 bases fit TRBD1. The CDR3 is 14 amino acids. The germline V gene has CDR1 MDHEN and CDR2 SYDVKM. Germline trimming cut 7 bases from V and 1 base from J; bases unmatched to any gene: 4.

This clonotype was seen a handful of times. This chain connects TRBV3-1 to TRBJ1-3, with D possibly matching TRBD1 (5 bases). Germline CDR1 LGHDT, CDR2 YNNKEL (reference sequence). Trimming left V 4 bases short and J 4 bases short, with 17 bases between. The CDR3 contains 16 residues. The CDR3 DNA is TGTGCCAGCAGCCCGGGGCCCTCTCGGGCGGGAAACACCATATATTTT. This codes for CASSPGPSRAGNTIYF.

This clonotype was seen a handful of times. The V gene is TRBV9, the J gene TRBJ2-5, with D tentatively TRBD1 or TRBD2 (5 bases each). Germline CDR1 is SGDLS and CDR2 is YYNGEE. This CDR3 has 14 amino acids. With 3 bases removed from V and 5 bases from J, the gap between germline ends came to 14 bases. The CDR3 spells CASSGGVQAETQYF. The CDR3 DNA is TGTGCCAGCAGCGGAGGGGTCCAAGCGGAGACCCAGTACTTC.

This clonotype was seen a few times. The chain recombines TRBV9 with TRBJ2-3; D perhaps matches TRBD2 (6 bases). V was pared by 2 bases and J by 4 bases, with 8 bases between. The length of the CDR3 is 13 residues. The germline V gene encodes CDR1 SGDLS and CDR2 YYNGEE. The CDR3 bases are TGTGCCAGCAGCGTGTCGGGGGCAGATACGCAGTATTTT. It specifies CASSVSGADTQYF.

V is TRBV24-1 and J is TRBJ2-7, with TRBD1 identical over 9 bases. The trim removed 4 bases at V and 2 bases at J, leaving 8 bases unmatched. This CDR3 region has 16 residues. In germline, CDR1 is KGHDR, CDR2 SFDVKD. The DNA for the CDR3 is TGTGCCACCAGTGACCTGACAGGGGGAAGTGCCTACGAGCAGTACGTC. Translated, it gives CATSDLTGGSAYEQYV.

This chain uses TRBV27 with TRBJ1-5, with TRBD1 identical over 9 bases. Germline CDR1 reads MNHEY; CDR2 reads SMNVEV (reference sequence). V lost 2 bases and J lost 5; bases outside the gene matches: 4. CDR3 length: 15 amino acids. The CDR3 nucleotides read TGTGCCAGCAGTTTAGGGACAGGGATTTATCAGCCCCAGCATTTT. Protein sequence: CASSLGTGIYQPQHF.

The chain is built from TRBV4-1 and TRBJ2-7; tentatively, D is TRBD1 (5 bases). Germline CDR1 is MGHRA and CDR2 is YSYEKL. Trimming cost V 1 base and J 4 bases, with 17 bases left between them. CDR3 length: 16 residues. In DNA form, the CDR3 reads TGCGCCAGCAGCCAAGTCCTCGCAGGGAAATTTTACGAGCAGTACTTC. This translates into CASSQVLAGKFYEQYF.

The rearrangement uses TRBV30 and TRBJ2-7; 7 bases are shared with TRBD1. The CDR3 sequence is 12 residues long. Germline V gene lookup returns CDR1 GTSNPN and CDR2 SVGIG (reference sequence). The J segment lost 5 bases and the V segment lost 2 bases, leaving 3 bases of the junction unmatched. Here the CDR3 reads CAWSQGVNEQYF. In DNA form, the CDR3 reads TGTGCCTGGAGTCAGGGGGTCAACGAGCAGTACTTC.

This clonotype has more than one count but fewer than ten. The chain couples TRBV15 to TRBJ2-7; D not resolved. CDR1 is LNHNV and CDR2 is YYDKDF in the germline V gene (reference sequence). Trimming cost V 3 bases and J 3 bases, with 12 bases left between them. This CDR3 spans 14 amino acids. The CDR3 loop reads CATSRVGGIYEQYV. The CDR3 DNA is TGTGCCACCAGCAGGGTCGGCGGAATCTACGAGCAGTACGTC.

The chain employs TRBV15 and TRBJ1-2, with no clear D. This CDR3 comprises 13 residues. Germline CDR1 and CDR2: LNHNV and YYDKDF (reference sequence). Deletions cut 0 bases from V and 6 bases from J, with 8 bases between. Written as DNA, the CDR3 is TGTGCCACCAGCAGAGATCGGAGGGATGGCTACACCTTC. Translated, it gives CATSRDRRDGYTF.